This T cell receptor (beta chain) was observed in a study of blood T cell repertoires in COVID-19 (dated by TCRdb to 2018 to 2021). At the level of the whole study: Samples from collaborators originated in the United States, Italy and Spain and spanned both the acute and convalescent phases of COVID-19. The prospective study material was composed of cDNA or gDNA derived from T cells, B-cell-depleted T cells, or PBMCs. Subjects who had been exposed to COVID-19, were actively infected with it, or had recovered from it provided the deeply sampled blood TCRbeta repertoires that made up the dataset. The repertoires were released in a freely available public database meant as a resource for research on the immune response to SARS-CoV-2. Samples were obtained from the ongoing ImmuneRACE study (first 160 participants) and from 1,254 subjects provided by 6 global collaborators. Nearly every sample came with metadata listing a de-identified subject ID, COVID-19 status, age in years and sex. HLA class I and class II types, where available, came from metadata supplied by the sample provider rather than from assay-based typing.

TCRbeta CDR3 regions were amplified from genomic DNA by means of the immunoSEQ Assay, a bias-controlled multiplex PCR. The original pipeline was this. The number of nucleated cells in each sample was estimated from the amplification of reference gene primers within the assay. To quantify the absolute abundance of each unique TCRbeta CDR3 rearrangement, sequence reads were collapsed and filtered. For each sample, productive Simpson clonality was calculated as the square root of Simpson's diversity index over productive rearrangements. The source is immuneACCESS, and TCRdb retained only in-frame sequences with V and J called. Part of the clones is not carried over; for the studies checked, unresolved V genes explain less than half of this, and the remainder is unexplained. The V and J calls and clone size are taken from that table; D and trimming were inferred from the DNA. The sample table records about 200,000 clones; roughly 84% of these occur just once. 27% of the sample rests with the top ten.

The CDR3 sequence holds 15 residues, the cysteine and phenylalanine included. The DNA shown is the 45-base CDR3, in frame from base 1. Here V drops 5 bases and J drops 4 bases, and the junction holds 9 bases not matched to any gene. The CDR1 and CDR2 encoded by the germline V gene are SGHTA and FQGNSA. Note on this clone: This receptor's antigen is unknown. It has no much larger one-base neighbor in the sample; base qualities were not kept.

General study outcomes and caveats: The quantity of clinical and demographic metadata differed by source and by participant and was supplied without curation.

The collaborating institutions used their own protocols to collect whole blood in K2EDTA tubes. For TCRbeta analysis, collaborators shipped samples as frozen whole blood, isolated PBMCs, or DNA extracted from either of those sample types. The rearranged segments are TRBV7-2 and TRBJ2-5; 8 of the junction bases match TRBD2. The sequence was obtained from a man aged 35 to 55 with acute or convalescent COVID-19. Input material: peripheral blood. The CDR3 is CASSPESGSGETQYF. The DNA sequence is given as TGTGCCAGCAGCCCCGAGAGCGGGAGTGGAGAGACCCAGTACTTC.